These 8 T cell receptor beta chains came from one sample sequenced in a study of cytotoxic CD8 clonotypes in ibrutinib-treated CLL. TCRdb's copy holds only in-frame clones and misses some; the assay was immunoSEQ multiplex PCR. This sample carries more than 200,000 clones, approximately 70% of them seen once, and the ten largest clones take approximately 6%. The sample consisted of PBMCs, taken after 12 months of ibrutinib treatment. All receptors derive from a human donor with chronic lymphocytic leukemia.

The chain uses TRBV28 and TRBJ2-2; D remains unclear. Trimming removed 6 bases from V and 9 bases from J, with 5 bases in between. Germline V lookup: CDR1 MDHEN, CDR2 SYDVKM. This CDR3 region has 10 residues. The CDR3 sequence: CASRGRELFF. The CDR3 DNA reads TGTGCCAGCAGGGGTAGGGAGCTGTTTTTT.

J is TRBJ1-1 and V is TRBV27, with no clear D. This CDR3 spans 15 amino acids. With 0 bases removed from V and 5 bases from J, the gap between germline ends came to 13 bases. The germline CDR1 and CDR2 sequences are MNHEY and SMNVEV (reference sequence). The CDR3 loop is CASSLSFAGWTEAFF. CDR3 DNA: TGTGCCAGCAGTTTATCGTTCGCGGGGTGGACTGAAGCTTTCTTT.

This chain uses TRBV19 with TRBJ2-1; no clear D gene. V lost 3 bases to trimming and J lost 0 bases, with 12 bases between them. From germline, CDR1 is LNHDA and CDR2 SQIVND (reference sequence). The CDR3 is 16 amino acids. This CDR3 reads CASSIKSPSSYNEQFF. The DNA for the CDR3 is TGTGCCAGTAGTATCAAGTCTCCAAGCTCCTACAATGAGCAGTTCTTC.

This chain connects TRBV4-1 to TRBJ2-1; 8 positions agree with TRBD2. This CDR3 comprises 16 residues. Germline V gene sequence: CDR1 MGHRA, CDR2 YSYEKL. The V and J ends lost 3 bases and 7 bases, in that order; junction bases with no gene match: 11. CDR3: CASSHPIRGGGNEQFF. CDR3 DNA: TGCGCCAGCAGCCACCCCATACGGGGGGGCGGGAATGAGCAGTTCTTC.

In its sample, this clone was seen a few times. The chain combines TRBV9 with TRBJ1-2; D may be TRBD1 (5 bases). The length of the CDR3 is 15 residues. Per germline, CDR1 SGDLS and CDR2 YYNGEE. The V end was cut by 0 bases, the J end by 2 bases, with 11 bases between. This chain's CDR3 is CASSVVKGSNYGYTF. The CDR3 DNA reads as TGTGCCAGCAGCGTAGTAAAGGGGTCGAACTATGGCTACACCTTC.

For this clone: Other DNA sequences in the sample encode the same CDR3. The chain recombines TRBV11-2 with TRBJ1-1; TRBD1 agrees at 7 bases. V shed 5 bases and J 1 base; nucleotides not matched to a gene: 4. Germline-derived CDR1 and CDR2 are SGHAT and FQNNGV. The CDR3 is 14 amino acids. The CDR3 nucleotides read TGTGCCAGCAGCCAATGGACAGGGAACACTGAAGCTTTCTTT. It translates to CASSQWTGNTEAFF.

This chain uses TRBV19 with TRBJ1-3; D ambiguous. Trimming left V 3 bases short and J 0 bases short, with 6 bases between. This CDR3 is built from 14 residues. CDR1 and CDR2 from the germline V gene are LNHDA and SQIVND (reference sequence). Written as DNA, the CDR3 is TGTGCCAGTAGTATTTTGGACTCTGGAAACACCATATATTTT. It encodes CASSILDSGNTIYF.

In DNA form, the CDR3 reads TGTGCCAGCAGTGACTCGGGTTACACTGAAGCTTTCTTT. Translating gives CASSDSGYTEAFF. The chain carries TRBV6-4 and TRBJ1-1, with D hard to call. This CDR3 region has 13 residues. The germline V gene encodes CDR1 MRHNA and CDR2 SNTAGT. V was clipped by 0 bases and J by 3 bases, with 5 bases between them.